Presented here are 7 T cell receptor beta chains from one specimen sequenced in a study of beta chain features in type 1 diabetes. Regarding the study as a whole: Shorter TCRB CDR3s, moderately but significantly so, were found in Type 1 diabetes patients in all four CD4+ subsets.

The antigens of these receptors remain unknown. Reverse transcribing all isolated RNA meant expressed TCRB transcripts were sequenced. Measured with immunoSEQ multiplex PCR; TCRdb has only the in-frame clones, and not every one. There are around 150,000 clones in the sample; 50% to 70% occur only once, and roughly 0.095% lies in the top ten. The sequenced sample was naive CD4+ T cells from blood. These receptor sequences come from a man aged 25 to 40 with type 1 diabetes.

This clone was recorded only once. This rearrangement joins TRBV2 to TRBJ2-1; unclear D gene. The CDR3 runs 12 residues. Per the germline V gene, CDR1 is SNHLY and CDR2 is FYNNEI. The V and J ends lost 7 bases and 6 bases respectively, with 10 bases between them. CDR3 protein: CASKSSVNEQFF. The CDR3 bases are TGTGCCAGCAAGTCCAGCGTCAATGAGCAGTTCTTC.

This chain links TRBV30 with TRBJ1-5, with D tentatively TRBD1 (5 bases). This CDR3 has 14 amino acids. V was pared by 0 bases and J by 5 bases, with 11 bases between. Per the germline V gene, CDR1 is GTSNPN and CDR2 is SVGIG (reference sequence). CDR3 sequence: CAWSVTDSYQPQHF. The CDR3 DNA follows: TGTGCCTGGAGTGTAACAGACAGCTATCAGCCCCAGCATTTT.

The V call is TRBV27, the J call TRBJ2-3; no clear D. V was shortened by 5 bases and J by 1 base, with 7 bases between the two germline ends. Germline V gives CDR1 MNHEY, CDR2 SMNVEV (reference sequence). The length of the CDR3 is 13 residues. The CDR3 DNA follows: TGTGCCAGCAGTGGTGGGGGCACAGATACGCAGTATTTT. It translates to CASSGGGTDTQYF.

The CDR3 bases are TGCAGCGTCCCCCCGGGACTCAGCACAGATACGCAGTATTTT. Translating it yields CSVPPGLSTDTQYF. The chain joins TRBV29-1 to TRBJ2-3, with TRBD2 as a possible D gene (6 bases). The CDR3 is 14 residues long. Looked up from germline, CDR1 is SQVTM and CDR2 is ANQGSEA. V lost 6 bases and J lost 0, with 13 bases in between.

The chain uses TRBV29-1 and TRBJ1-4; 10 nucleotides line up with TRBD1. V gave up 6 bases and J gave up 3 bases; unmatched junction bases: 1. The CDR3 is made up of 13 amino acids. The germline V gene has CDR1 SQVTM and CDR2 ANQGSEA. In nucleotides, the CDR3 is TGCAGCGTGGGGACAGGGGCTAATGAAAAACTGTTTTTT. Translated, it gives CSVGTGANEKLFF.

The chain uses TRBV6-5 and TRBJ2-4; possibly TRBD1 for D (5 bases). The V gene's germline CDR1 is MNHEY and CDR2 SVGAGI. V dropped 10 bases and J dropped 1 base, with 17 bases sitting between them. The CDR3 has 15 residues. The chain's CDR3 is CATWTRGAAKNIQYF. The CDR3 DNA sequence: TGTGCCACCTGGACAAGGGGTGCGGCCAAAAACATTCAGTACTTC.

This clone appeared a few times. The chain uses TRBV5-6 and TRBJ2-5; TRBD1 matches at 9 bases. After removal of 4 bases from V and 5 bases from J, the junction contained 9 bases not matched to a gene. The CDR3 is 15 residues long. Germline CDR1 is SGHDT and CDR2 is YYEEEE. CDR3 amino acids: CASSLGQGSGETQYF. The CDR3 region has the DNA TGTGCCAGCAGCCTAGGACAGGGGAGCGGGGAGACCCAGTACTTC.